A selection of T cell receptor beta chains follows, all from one sample in a study of blood T cell repertoires in COVID-19. Using immunoSEQ multiplex PCR, the repertoire was profiled, and TCRdb retains in-frame clones only, with some absent. Of about 280,000 clones listed, about 90% are singletons. The sample taken for sequencing was peripheral blood. Source of these receptors: a woman aged 25 to 39 who had recovered from COVID-19. The CDR3 runs from the conserved cysteine through the conserved F or W. D genes are given only for firm matches. Rows give clone size only sometimes, using once, few, many, or a class for an expanded clone.

D	V	size	J	CDR3	DNA
TRBD1	TRBV6-5	NA	TRBJ2-5	CASSSQGLQETQYF	TGTGCCAGCAGCTCACAGGGGCTCCAAGAGACCCAGTACTTC
TRBD1	TRBV5-1	NA	TRBJ1-1	CASSVGTGVLNTEAFF	TGCGCCAGCAGTGTAGGGACAGGGGTCCTGAACACTGAAGCTTTCTTT
NA	TRBV19	few	TRBJ1-6	CASSHNSPLHF	TGTGCCAGTTCACATAACTCACCCCTCCACTTT
TRBD1	TRBV16	NA	TRBJ1-5	CASSQSTGGIQPQHF	TGTGCCAGCAGCCAATCGACAGGGGGGATCCAGCCCCAGCATTTT
TRBD1	TRBV5-1	NA	TRBJ1-1	CASSHDGQGEAFF	TGCGCCAGCAGCCACGATGGACAGGGTGAAGCTTTCTTT
NA	TRBV6-5	NA	TRBJ2-2	CASRHRQYNGELFF	TGTGCCAGCAGACACCGACAGTATAACGGGGAGCTGTTTTTT
TRBD1	TRBV4-2	NA	TRBJ1-5	CASSQDPRGANQPQHF	TGTGCCAGCAGCCAAGATCCCAGGGGGGCCAATCAGCCCCAGCATTTT
NA	TRBV6-5	NA	TRBJ2-1	CASSSGQYNEQFF	TGTGCCAGCAGTTCCGGACAGTACAATGAGCAGTTCTTC
TRBD1	TRBV28	NA	TRBJ1-6	CATMLPRGQASPLHF	TGTGCCACCATGTTGCCGAGGGGGCAGGCTTCACCCCTCCACTTT
TRBD1	TRBV2	NA	TRBJ1-2	CASSVTGADGYTF	TGTGCCAGCAGCGTGACAGGGGCGGATGGCTACACCTTC
NA	TRBV7-2	NA	TRBJ1-1	CASSRSRADPEAFF	TGTGCCAGCAGCCGGAGCAGGGCGGACCCTGAAGCTTTCTTT
TRBD1	TRBV6-5	NA	TRBJ1-5	CASQTGLKTNQPQHF	TGTGCCAGCCAGACAGGGCTGAAGACTAATCAGCCCCAGCATTTT
TRBD2	TRBV6-2/TRBV6-3	few	TRBJ2-7	CASSPTRGGYEQYF	TGTGCCAGCAGTCCGACTCGCGGGGGCTACGAGCAGTACTTC
TRBD1	TRBV6-2/TRBV6-3	NA	TRBJ2-7	CASSYSRDRGAYEQYF	TGTGCCAGCAGTTACTCCCGGGACAGGGGAGCCTACGAGCAGTACTTC
NA	TRBV30	NA	TRBJ2-7	CAWRDGGLGYEQYF	TGTGCCTGGAGGGACGGGGGGCTGGGCTACGAGCAGTACTTC
NA	TRBV5-5	NA	TRBJ1-2	CASSLNTGTMNGYTF	TGTGCCAGCAGCTTGAATACAGGGACGATGAATGGCTACACCTTC
TRBD2	TRBV5-1	NA	TRBJ2-1	CASSLVAAGGRGEQFF	TGCGCCAGCAGCTTGGTCGCGGCGGGGGGCCGGGGTGAGCAGTTCTTC
TRBD2	TRBV4-2	NA	TRBJ2-1	CASSPVQWTSGYNEQFF	TGTGCCAGCAGCCCCGTACAGTGGACTAGCGGCTACAATGAGCAGTTCTTC
TRBD2	TRBV12-3/TRBV12-4	NA	TRBJ2-1	CASSSSGGNEQFF	TGTGCCAGCAGTAGTAGCGGGGGGAATGAGCAGTTCTTC
NA	TRBV6-5	once	TRBJ2-3	CASRGVPDTQYF	TGTGCCAGCAGAGGGGTCCCAGATACGCAGTATTTT
NA	TRBV4-2	once	TRBJ2-2	CASSQVASHTGELFF	TGTGCCAGCAGCCAAGTGGCTAGTCACACCGGGGAGCTGTTTTTT
TRBD1	TRBV19	once	TRBJ1-5	CASTLGTGGNNQPQHF	TGTGCCAGTACCCTCGGGACAGGGGGCAACAATCAGCCCCAGCATTTT